This T cell receptor (beta chain) was captured in a study of T cell responses to AZD1222 COVID-19 vaccine. Study-wide results and limits: Donors were mostly white British, more females; clonal diversity possibly underestimated. Of spike-specific TCRs, nearly half reportedly target regions left unmutated in variants. There were vaccine-associated CD4 TCRs across spike, dominant at 160-218 and 743-854.

Germline V gene sequence: CDR1 MNHEY, CDR2 SVGAGI. V was trimmed by 7 bases and J by 3 bases, leaving 6 bases between them. This CDR3 has 12 residues. In regard to this clone: Its matching antigen is unknown.

TCRdb's copy holds only in-frame clones and misses some; the assay was immunoSEQ multiplex PCR. The sample has about 180,000 clones; 90% are singletons. The sample consisted of peripheral blood, taken 28 days after the second dose of the MenACWY control vaccine. The receptor was isolated from an adult who received the MenACWY meningococcal vaccine as a control. The chain couples TRBV6-5 to TRBJ2-2; a possible D gene is TRBD2 (5 bases). Here the CDR3 reads CASTGDTGELFF. CDR3 DNA: TGTGCCAGCACCGGGGACACCGGGGAGCTGTTTTTT.